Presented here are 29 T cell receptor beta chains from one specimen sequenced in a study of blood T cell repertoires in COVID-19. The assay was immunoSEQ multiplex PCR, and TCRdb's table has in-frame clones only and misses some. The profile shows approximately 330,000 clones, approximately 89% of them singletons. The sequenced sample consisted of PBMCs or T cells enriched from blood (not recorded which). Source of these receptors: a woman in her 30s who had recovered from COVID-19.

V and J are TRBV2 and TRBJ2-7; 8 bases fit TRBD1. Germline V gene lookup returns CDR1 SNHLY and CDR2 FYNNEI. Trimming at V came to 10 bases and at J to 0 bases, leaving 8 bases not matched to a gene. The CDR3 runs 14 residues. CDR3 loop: CATRQGHSSYEQYF. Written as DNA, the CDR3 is TGTGCCACCCGACAGGGGCACAGCTCCTACGAGCAGTACTTC.

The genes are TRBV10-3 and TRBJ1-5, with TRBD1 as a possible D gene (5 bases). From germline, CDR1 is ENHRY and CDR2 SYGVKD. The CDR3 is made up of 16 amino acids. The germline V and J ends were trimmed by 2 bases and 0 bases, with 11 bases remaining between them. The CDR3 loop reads CAISEGQGYSNQPQHF. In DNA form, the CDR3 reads TGTGCCATCAGTGAGGGGCAGGGCTATAGCAATCAGCCCCAGCATTTT.

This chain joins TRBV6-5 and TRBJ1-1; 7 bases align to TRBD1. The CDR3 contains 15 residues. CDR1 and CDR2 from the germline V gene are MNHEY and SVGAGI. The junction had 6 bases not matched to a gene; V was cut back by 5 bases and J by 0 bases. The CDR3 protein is CASSPRQGMNTEAFF. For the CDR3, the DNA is TGTGCCAGCAGTCCACGACAGGGAATGAACACTGAAGCTTTCTTT.

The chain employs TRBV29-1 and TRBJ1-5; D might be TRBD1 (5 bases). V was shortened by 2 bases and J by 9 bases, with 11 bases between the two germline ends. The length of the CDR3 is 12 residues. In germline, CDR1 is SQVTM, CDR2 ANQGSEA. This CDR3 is CSVEWGDGPQHF. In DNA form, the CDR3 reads TGCAGCGTTGAATGGGGGGATGGGCCCCAGCATTTT.

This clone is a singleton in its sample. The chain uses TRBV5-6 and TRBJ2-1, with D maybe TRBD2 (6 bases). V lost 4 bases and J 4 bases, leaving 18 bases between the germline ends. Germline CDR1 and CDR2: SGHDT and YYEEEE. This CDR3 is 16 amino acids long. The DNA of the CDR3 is TGTGCCAGCAGCCCGGGTGGCGGGACTCCGTACAATGAGCAGTTCTTC. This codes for CASSPGGGTPYNEQFF.

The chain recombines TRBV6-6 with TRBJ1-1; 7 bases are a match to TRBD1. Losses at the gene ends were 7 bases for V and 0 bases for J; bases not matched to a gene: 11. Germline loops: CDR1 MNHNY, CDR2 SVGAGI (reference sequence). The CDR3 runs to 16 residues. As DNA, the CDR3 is TGTGCCAGCATTCCACCGGGACAGATGATGAACACTGAAGCTTTCTTT. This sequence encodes CASIPPGQMMNTEAFF.

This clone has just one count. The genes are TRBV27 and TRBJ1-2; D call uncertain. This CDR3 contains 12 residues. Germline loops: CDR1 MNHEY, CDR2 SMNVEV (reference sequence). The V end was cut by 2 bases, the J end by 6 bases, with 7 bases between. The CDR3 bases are TGTGCCAGCAGTTTAAGAGGCGATGGCTACACCTTC. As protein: CASSLRGDGYTF.

CDR3 nucleotides: TGTGCCAGCAGCTTCACTGTGGGGCCAAGGACCTACGAGCAGTACTTC. Its protein is CASSFTVGPRTYEQYF. This chain links TRBV11-2 with TRBJ2-7; tentative D call: TRBD1 (5 bases). The CDR3 sequence is 16 residues long. Germline CDR1 and CDR2: SGHAT and FQNNGV. Between the trimmed V and J ends, which lost 3 bases and 2 bases, there was a span of 17 bases.

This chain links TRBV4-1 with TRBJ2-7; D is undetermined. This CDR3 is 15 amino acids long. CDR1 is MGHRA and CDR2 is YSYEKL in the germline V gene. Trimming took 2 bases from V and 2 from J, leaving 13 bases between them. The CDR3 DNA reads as TGCGCCAGCAGCCAACGCGCGACAACCACCTACGAGCAGTACTTC. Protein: CASSQRATTTYEQYF.

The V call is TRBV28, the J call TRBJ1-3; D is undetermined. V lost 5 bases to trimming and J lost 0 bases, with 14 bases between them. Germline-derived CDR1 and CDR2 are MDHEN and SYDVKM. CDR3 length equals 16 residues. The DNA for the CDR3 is TGTGCCAGCAGTCCACCCGACCGACTCTCTGGAAACACCATATATTTT. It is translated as CASSPPDRLSGNTIYF.

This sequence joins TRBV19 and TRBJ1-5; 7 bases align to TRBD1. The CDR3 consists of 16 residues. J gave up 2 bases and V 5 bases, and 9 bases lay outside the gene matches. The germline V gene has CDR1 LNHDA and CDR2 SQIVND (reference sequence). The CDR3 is CASSPGRQGGNQPQHF. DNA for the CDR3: TGTGCCAGTAGTCCTGGGAGACAGGGTGGCAATCAGCCCCAGCATTTT.

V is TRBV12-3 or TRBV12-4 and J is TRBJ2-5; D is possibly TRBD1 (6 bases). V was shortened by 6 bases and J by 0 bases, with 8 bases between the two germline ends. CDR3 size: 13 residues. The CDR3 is CASRGDNQETQYF. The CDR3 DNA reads TGTGCCAGCAGGGGGGACAACCAAGAGACCCAGTACTTC.

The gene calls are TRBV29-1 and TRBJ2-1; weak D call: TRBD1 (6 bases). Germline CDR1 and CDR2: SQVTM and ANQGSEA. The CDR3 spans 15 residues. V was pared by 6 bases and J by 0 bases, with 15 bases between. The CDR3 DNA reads TGCAGCGTAGTGCAGGGGTCGAGCTCCTACAATGAGCAGTTCTTC. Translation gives CSVVQGSSSYNEQFF.

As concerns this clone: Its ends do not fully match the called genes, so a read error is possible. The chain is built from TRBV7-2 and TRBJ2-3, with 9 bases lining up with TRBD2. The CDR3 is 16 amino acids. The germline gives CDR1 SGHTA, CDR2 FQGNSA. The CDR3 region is CASSLARAGGWNTQYF. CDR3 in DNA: TGTGCCAGCAGCCTAGCACGAGCGGGAGGATGGAATACGCAGTATTTT.

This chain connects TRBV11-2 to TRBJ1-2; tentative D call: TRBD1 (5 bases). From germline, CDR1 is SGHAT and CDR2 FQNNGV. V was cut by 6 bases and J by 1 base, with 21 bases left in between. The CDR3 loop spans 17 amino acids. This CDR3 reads CASSRIPRAGHNYGYTF. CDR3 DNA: TGTGCCAGCAGTCGCATCCCTCGGGCAGGGCATAACTATGGCTACACCTTC.

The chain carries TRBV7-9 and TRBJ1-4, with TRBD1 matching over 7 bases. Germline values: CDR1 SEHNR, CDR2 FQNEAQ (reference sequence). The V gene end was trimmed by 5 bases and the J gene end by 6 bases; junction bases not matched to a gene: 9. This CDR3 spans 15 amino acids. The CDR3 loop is CASSPPTGSYEKLFF. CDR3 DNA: TGTGCCAGCAGCCCCCCGACAGGGTCTTATGAAAAACTGTTTTTT.

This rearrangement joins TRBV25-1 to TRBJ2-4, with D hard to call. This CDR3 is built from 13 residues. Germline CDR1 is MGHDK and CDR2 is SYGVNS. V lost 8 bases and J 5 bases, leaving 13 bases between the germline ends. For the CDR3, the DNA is TGTGCCAGCTCCCGGGTGGCGGAAAACATTCAGTACTTC. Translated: CASSRVAENIQYF.

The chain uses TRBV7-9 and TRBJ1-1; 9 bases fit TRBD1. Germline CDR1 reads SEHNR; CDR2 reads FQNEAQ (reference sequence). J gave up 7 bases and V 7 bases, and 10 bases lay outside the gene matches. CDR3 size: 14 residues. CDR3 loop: CASKLTGGGGEAFF. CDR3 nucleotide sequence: TGTGCCAGCAAGCTGACAGGGGGAGGGGGTGAAGCTTTCTTT.

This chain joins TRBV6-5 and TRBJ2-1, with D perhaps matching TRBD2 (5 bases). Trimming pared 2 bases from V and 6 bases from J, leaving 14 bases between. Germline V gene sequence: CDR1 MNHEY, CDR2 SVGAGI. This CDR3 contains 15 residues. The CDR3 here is CASSYPKDLINEQFF. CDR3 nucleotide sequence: TGTGCCAGCAGTTACCCGAAGGACTTAATCAATGAGCAGTTCTTC.

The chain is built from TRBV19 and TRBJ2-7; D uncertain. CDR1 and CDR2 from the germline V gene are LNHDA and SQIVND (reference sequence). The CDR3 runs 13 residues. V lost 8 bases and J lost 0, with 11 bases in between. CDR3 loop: CASGPAISYEQYF. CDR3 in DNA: TGTGCCAGTGGCCCCGCAATCTCCTACGAGCAGTACTTC.

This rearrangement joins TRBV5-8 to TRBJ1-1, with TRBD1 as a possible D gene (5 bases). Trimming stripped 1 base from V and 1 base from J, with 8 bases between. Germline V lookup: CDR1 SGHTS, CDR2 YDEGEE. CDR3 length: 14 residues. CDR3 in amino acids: CASSLRRANTEAFF. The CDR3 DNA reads TGTGCCAGCAGCTTGCGCAGGGCGAACACTGAAGCTTTCTTT.

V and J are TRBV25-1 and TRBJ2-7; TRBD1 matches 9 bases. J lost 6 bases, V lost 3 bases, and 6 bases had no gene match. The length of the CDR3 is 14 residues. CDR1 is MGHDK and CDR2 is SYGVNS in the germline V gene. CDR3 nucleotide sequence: TGTGCCAGCAGTGATGACAGGGGGTTCGGCGAGCAGTACTTC. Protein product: CASSDDRGFGEQYF.

CDR3 amino acids: CASSSTLAGDISNEQFF. In DNA form, the CDR3 reads TGCGCCAGCAGCTCGACATTAGCGGGAGATATCTCCAATGAGCAGTTCTTC. This rearrangement joins TRBV5-1 to TRBJ2-1, with 9 positions matching TRBD2. The V gene's germline CDR1 is SGHRS and CDR2 YFSETQ. This CDR3 is 17 amino acids long. With V trimmed by 3 bases and J by 6 bases, 13 bases remained unmatched. The complete variable domain, with remaining parts taken from reference TRBV5-1 and TRBJ2-1, reads KAGVTQTPRYLIKTRGQQVTLSCSPISGHRSVSWYQQTPGQGLQFLFEYFSETQRNKGNFPGRFSGRQFSNSRSEMNVSTLELGDSALYLCASSSTLAGDISNEQFFGPGTRLTVL.

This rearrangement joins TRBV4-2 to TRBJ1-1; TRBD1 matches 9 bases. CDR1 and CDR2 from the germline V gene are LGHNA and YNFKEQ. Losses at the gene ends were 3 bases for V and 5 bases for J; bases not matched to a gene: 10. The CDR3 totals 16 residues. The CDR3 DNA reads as TGTGCCAGCAGCCACTACAGGGGGCGCTCGGATACTGAAGCTTTCTTT. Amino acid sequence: CASSHYRGRSDTEAFF.

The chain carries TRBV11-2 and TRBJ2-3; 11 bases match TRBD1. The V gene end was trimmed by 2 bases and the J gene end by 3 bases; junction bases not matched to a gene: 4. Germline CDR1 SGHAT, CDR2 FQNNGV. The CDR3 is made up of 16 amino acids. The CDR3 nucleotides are TGTGCCAGCAGCTTAAGGGGGACAGGGGGGACAGATACGCAGTATTTT. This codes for CASSLRGTGGTDTQYF. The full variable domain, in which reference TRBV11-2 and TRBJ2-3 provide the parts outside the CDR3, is EAGVAQSPRYKIIEKRQSVAFWCNPISGHATLYWYQQILGQGPKLLIQFQNNGVVDDSQLPKDRFSAERLKGVDSTLKIQPAKLEDSAVYLCASSLRGTGGTDTQYFGPGTRLTVL.

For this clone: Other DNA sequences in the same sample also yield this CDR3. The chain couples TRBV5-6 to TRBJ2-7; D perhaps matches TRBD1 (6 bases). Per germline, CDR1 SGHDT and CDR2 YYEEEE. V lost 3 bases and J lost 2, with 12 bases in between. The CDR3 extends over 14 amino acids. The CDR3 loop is CASSWGTPTYEQYF. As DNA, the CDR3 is TGTGCCAGCAGCTGGGGGACACCGACCTACGAGCAGTACTTC.

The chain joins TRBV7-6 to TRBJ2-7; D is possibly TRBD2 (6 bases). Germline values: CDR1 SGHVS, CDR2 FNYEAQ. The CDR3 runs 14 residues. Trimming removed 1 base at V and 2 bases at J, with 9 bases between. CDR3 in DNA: TGTGCCAGCAGCTTAGGCGGGGTGACCTACGAGCAGTACTTC. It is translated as CASSLGGVTYEQYF.

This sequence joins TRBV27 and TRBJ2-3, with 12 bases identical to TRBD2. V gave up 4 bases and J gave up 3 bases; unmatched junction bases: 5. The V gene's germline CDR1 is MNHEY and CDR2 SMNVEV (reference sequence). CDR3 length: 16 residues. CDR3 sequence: CASSSTTSGRTDTQYF. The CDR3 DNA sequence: TGTGCCAGCAGTTCGACGACTAGCGGGAGAACAGATACGCAGTATTTT.

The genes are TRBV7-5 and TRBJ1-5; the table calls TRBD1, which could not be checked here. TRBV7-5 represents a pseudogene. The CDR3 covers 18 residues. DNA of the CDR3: TGTGCCAGAAGCCCAAACATCGGACAGGCCGGGCGCAATCAGCCCCAGCATTTT. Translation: CARSPNIGQAGRNQPQHF.